Below are 32 T cell receptor beta chains sequenced from a single sample in a study of blood T cell repertoires in COVID-19. Sequencing used immunoSEQ multiplex PCR; TCRdb keeps in-frame clones, though not all of them. Among approximately 220,000 clones listed, roughly 84% were seen once. Sequencing was done on a sample of peripheral blood. These receptors came from a woman aged 55-69 years who had recovered from COVID-19.

This clone was picked up a small number of times. The chain links TRBV12-3 or TRBV12-4 to TRBJ1-2; D unclear. The CDR3 is 13 amino acids. V lost 3 bases to trimming and J lost 4 bases, with 9 bases between them. The CDR3 is CASSLRRLYGYTF. The CDR3 region has the DNA TGTGCCAGCAGTTTGAGGCGACTCTATGGCTACACCTTC.

The chain recombines TRBV7-2 with TRBJ2-7; D unresolved. Germline V CDR1 and CDR2: SGHTA, FQGNSA. The length of the CDR3 is 13 residues. Between the trimmed V and J ends, which lost 0 bases and 3 bases, there was a span of 6 bases. CDR3 sequence: CASSLAGDYEQYF. The CDR3 DNA reads as TGTGCCAGCAGCTTAGCCGGAGACTACGAGCAGTACTTC.

This chain links TRBV10-3 with TRBJ2-5; TRBD1 matches 9 bases. This CDR3 comprises 14 residues. From germline, CDR1 is ENHRY and CDR2 SYGVKD. V was clipped by 5 bases and J by 4 bases; unmatched bases: 5. CDR3 sequence (DNA): TGTGCCATCAGTCGGACAGGGGAGGGAGAGACCCAGTACTTC. Amino acid sequence: CAISRTGEGETQYF.

The chain has TRBV6-5 and TRBJ1-1; 7 nucleotides align to TRBD1. The germline V gene encodes CDR1 MNHEY and CDR2 SVGAGI. The CDR3 runs 16 residues. J lost 6 bases, V lost 0 bases, and 10 bases had no gene match. In DNA form, the CDR3 reads TGTGCCAGCAGTTACTCGGTTAGAGGGGGCAGGCCTGAAGCTTTCTTT. Translating it yields CASSYSVRGGRPEAFF.

The chain carries TRBV30 and TRBJ2-3; TRBD2 aligns across 11 bases. V gave up 6 bases and J gave up 4 bases; unmatched junction bases: 6. This CDR3 comprises 14 residues. Germline loops: CDR1 GTSNPN, CDR2 SVGIG (reference sequence). CDR3 DNA sequence: TGTGCCTGCCTACCGGGACTAGCGGCAGATACGCAGTATTTT. Translating it yields CACLPGLAADTQYF.

The chain couples TRBV5-5 to TRBJ2-2, with 12 bases identical to TRBD2. This CDR3 has 16 residues. Germline loops: CDR1 SGHKS, CDR2 YYEKEE (reference sequence). The junction had 4 bases not matched to a gene; V was cut back by 5 bases and J by 2 bases. As DNA, the CDR3 is TGTGCCAGCAGTTCACTAGCGGGGGGCAACACCGGGGAGCTGTTTTTT. Translated: CASSSLAGGNTGELFF. The full variable domain, its missing parts supplied by reference TRBV5-5 and TRBJ2-2, is DAGVTQSPTHLIKTRGQQVTLRCSPISGHKSVSWYQQVLGQGPQFIFQYYEKEERGRGNFPDRFSARQFPNYSSELNVNALLLGDSALYLCASSSLAGGNTGELFFGEGSRLTVL.

V and J are TRBV28 and TRBJ2-1, with 8 bases fitting TRBD1. Germline values: CDR1 MDHEN, CDR2 SYDVKM. CDR3 length: 16 residues. With 4 bases clipped from V and 1 base from J, the junction kept 6 bases outside the gene matches. The CDR3 loop reads CASSSPTGVSYNEQFF. The CDR3 DNA sequence: TGTGCCAGCAGTTCCCCGACAGGGGTTTCCTACAATGAGCAGTTCTTC.

This rearrangement joins TRBV3-1 (or the pseudogene TRBV3-2) to TRBJ1-2, with D maybe TRBD1 (5 bases). Germline-derived CDR1 and CDR2 are LGHDT and YNNKEL (reference sequence). The CDR3 has 14 residues. V lost 5 bases to trimming and J lost 1 base, with 11 bases between them. The CDR3 DNA reads TGTGCCAGCAGCTACCCCGGGGGTAACTATGGCTACACCTTC. Translated, it gives CASSYPGGNYGYTF.

The genes are TRBV7-2 and TRBJ2-5; no clear D gene. The CDR3 has 14 residues. In germline, CDR1 is SGHTA, CDR2 FQGNSA. Trimming cost V 5 bases and J 2 bases, with 12 bases left between them. This CDR3 is CASSVNTGQETQYF. In DNA form, the CDR3 reads TGTGCCAGCAGCGTAAATACGGGTCAAGAGACCCAGTACTTC.

This sequence joins TRBV19 and TRBJ1-5; D is ambiguous. The CDR3 totals 14 residues. Germline values: CDR1 LNHDA, CDR2 SQIVND (reference sequence). The ends were cut back, 3 bases at V and 5 bases at J, with 11 bases in the middle. The CDR3 DNA sequence: TGTGCCAGTAGTATGAGTAATCGGGATCAGCCCCAGCATTTT. This sequence encodes CASSMSNRDQPQHF.

The CDR3 spells CASSWGQAHFSGANVLTF. The DNA for the CDR3 is TGTGCCAGCAGCTGGGGACAGGCCCACTTCTCTGGGGCCAACGTCCTGACTTTC. The chain has TRBV5-6 and TRBJ2-6, with 8 positions matching TRBD1. Germline CDR1 reads SGHDT; CDR2 reads YYEEEE. This CDR3 is built from 18 residues. Trimming took 3 bases from V and 0 from J; bases not matched to a gene: 8.

V gene TRBV18 combines with J gene TRBJ1-2; TRBD1 agrees at 12 bases. The CDR3 spans 14 residues. Trimming took 2 bases from V and 7 from J; bases not matched to a gene: 2. Germline V gene data show CDR1 as KGHSH and CDR2 as LQKENI. CDR3 loop: CASSPTGQGAGYTF. As DNA, the CDR3 is TGTGCCAGCTCACCAACGGGACAGGGGGCTGGCTACACCTTC.

This clone was observed once. The chain joins TRBV9 to TRBJ2-1; 10 nucleotides line up with TRBD2. V was clipped by 5 bases and J by 5 bases; unmatched bases: 7. This CDR3 has 15 residues. From germline, CDR1 is SGDLS and CDR2 YYNGEE. In nucleotides, the CDR3 is TGTGCCAGCAGAACCGGGACTAGCGAAAACAATGAGCAGTTCTTC. Its translation is CASRTGTSENNEQFF. The full variable domain, with the rest looked up from reference TRBV9 and TRBJ2-1, is DSGVTQTPKHLITATGQRVTLRCSPRSGDLSVYWYQQSLDQGLQFLIQYYNGEERAKGNILERFSAQQFPDLHSELNLSSLELGDSALYFCASRTGTSENNEQFFGPGTRLTVL.

The V and J genes are TRBV3-1 (or the pseudogene TRBV3-2) and TRBJ2-6, with D perhaps matching TRBD1 (5 bases). The germline CDR1 and CDR2 sequences are LGHDT and YNNKEL (reference sequence). The CDR3 spans 15 residues. The germline V and J ends were trimmed by 2 bases and 4 bases, with 9 bases remaining between them. The chain's CDR3 is CASSQQGTGANVLTF. The DNA of the CDR3 is TGTGCCAGCAGCCAACAGGGTACCGGGGCCAACGTCCTGACTTTC.

The chain links TRBV3-1 (or the pseudogene TRBV3-2) to TRBJ2-1, with D maybe TRBD2 (5 bases). Germline CDR1 is LGHDT and CDR2 is YNNKEL (reference sequence). The V end lost 0 bases, the J end lost 14 bases, and 14 bases lay between the germline ends. The CDR3 is made up of 13 amino acids. The CDR3 region has the DNA TGTGCCAGCAGCCAAGATAGAGGGATCGTCGAGTTCTTC. Translating gives CASSQDRGIVEFF.

This clone was detected only once. The J gene is TRBJ2-3, the V gene TRBV7-2; D is possibly TRBD1 (5 bases). The CDR3 length is 15 residues. Germline CDR1 SGHTA, CDR2 FQGNSA. The V and J ends lost 0 bases and 0 bases respectively, with 7 bases between them. CDR3 nucleotide sequence: TGTGCCAGCAGCTTAGCCGGACACAGCACAGATACGCAGTATTTT. Translation: CASSLAGHSTDTQYF. The variable domain in full, with the rest retrieved from reference TRBV7-2 and TRBJ2-3, is GAGVSQSPSNKVTEKGKDVELRCDPISGHTALYWYRQSLGQGLEFLIYFQGNSAPDKSGLPSDRFSAERTGGSVSTLTIQRTQQEDSAVYLCASSLAGHSTDTQYFGPGTRLTVL.

The genes are TRBV4-2 and TRBJ1-2, with 7 positions matching TRBD1. CDR3 size: 15 residues. Unmatched junction bases numbered 6, after V lost 1 base and J lost 4 bases. Germline CDR1 and CDR2: LGHNA and YNFKEQ. CDR3 protein: CASSQAWDSPYGYTF. The CDR3 nucleotides are TGTGCCAGCAGCCAAGCCTGGGACAGTCCCTATGGCTACACCTTC.

J is TRBJ2-4 and V is TRBV11-2; 9 nucleotides agree with TRBD1. The germline V gene has CDR1 SGHAT and CDR2 FQNNGV. The ends lost 5 bases at V and 7 bases at J; junction bases unmatched: 3. The length of the CDR3 is 13 residues. The CDR3 DNA follows: TGTGCCAGCAGCGAACAGGGGGCGAACATTCAGTACTTC. Translation: CASSEQGANIQYF.

This clone occurred once. The gene calls are TRBV13 and TRBJ2-5; 9 bases are shared with TRBD2. The germline V gene has CDR1 PRHDT and CDR2 FYEKMQ (reference sequence). The CDR3 sequence is 13 residues long. V dropped 11 bases and J dropped 5; count of bases not matched to a gene: 9. The CDR3 here is CARARRGGETQYF. The CDR3 DNA sequence: TGTGCCCGCGCGCGGCGGGGGGGGGAGACCCAGTACTTC. Full variable domain (remainder filled in from reference TRBV13 and TRBJ2-5): AAGVIQSPRHLIKEKRETATLKCYPIPRHDTVYWYQQGPGQDPQFLISFYEKMQSDKGSIPDRFSAQQFSDYHSELNMSSLELGDSALYFCARARRGGETQYFGPGTRLLVL.

V usage is TRBV5-1 and J usage is TRBJ2-7; no clear D. V was shortened by 0 bases and J by 5 bases, with 15 bases between the two germline ends. This CDR3 is 15 amino acids long. Germline V gives CDR1 SGHRS, CDR2 YFSETQ. The CDR3 DNA reads as TGCGCCAGCAGCTTGGTCGGTCAACGAACCGACGAGCAGTACTTC. This sequence encodes CASSLVGQRTDEQYF.

The CDR3 loop is CASSGSGGALGTDTQYF. As DNA, the CDR3 is TGTGCCAGCAGCGGTAGCGGGGGGGCTCTTGGCACAGATACGCAGTATTTT. The chain recombines TRBV9 with TRBJ2-3, with 11 bases identical to TRBD2. CDR1 is SGDLS and CDR2 is YYNGEE in the germline V gene. The CDR3 contains 17 residues. J gave up 1 base and V 3 bases, and 7 bases lay outside the gene matches.

This chain uses TRBV27 with TRBJ1-1; no firm D call. CDR3 length: 15 amino acids. V gave up 4 bases and J gave up 3 bases, with 15 bases separating them. The V gene's germline CDR1 is MNHEY and CDR2 SMNVEV (reference sequence). CDR3 DNA: TGTGCCAGCAGTTCATCGAGGGTCATGGACACTGAAGCTTTCTTT. Residues: CASSSSRVMDTEAFF.

J is TRBJ1-3 and V is TRBV20-1; D unresolved. CDR3 length equals 14 residues. V lost 3 bases and J 0 bases, leaving 9 bases between the germline ends. Germline-derived CDR1 and CDR2 are DFQATT and SNEGSKA (reference sequence). CDR3 bases: TGCAGTGCTAGTGGAGGACTCTCTGGAAACACCATATATTTT. Its protein product is CSASGGLSGNTIYF.

The V call is TRBV2, the J call TRBJ1-1; D possibly corresponds to TRBD1 (5 bases). CDR1 and CDR2 from the germline V gene are SNHLY and FYNNEI. The CDR3 runs to 13 residues. The V end lost 3 bases, the J end lost 5 bases, and 10 bases lay between the germline ends. CDR3 nucleotide sequence: TGTGCCAGCAGTGAGCAGACAGCTACTGAAGCTTTCTTT. Its protein is CASSEQTATEAFF.

V gene TRBV10-3 combines with J gene TRBJ1-2, with D possibly matching TRBD1 (6 bases). Deletions cut 6 bases from V and 3 bases from J, with 14 bases between. Germline CDR1 is ENHRY and CDR2 is SYGVKD. This CDR3 spans 14 amino acids. CDR3 sequence (DNA): TGTGCCATCAGCGTAAACAGGGCTGACTATGGCTACACCTTC. It codes for CAISVNRADYGYTF.

On this clone: Other nucleotide sequences in the sample specify the same CDR3. The chain employs TRBV12-3 or TRBV12-4 and TRBJ1-2; D possibly corresponds to TRBD1 (6 bases). There are 13 residues in the CDR3. The V gene lost 5 bases and the J gene lost 3 bases, with 10 bases spanning the gap. The CDR3 DNA reads as TGTGCCAGCAGTCCGGACAGATACTATGGCTACACCTTC. Translation: CASSPDRYYGYTF.

The CDR3 is CASSLGQGMDTQYF. The CDR3 region has the DNA TGTGCCAGCAGTCTTGGACAGGGGATGGATACGCAGTATTTT. This chain uses TRBV27 with TRBJ2-3; 9 positions match TRBD1. Trimming removed 5 bases from V and 6 bases from J; junction bases left unmatched: 6. CDR3 length: 14 amino acids. The germline CDR1 and CDR2 sequences are MNHEY and SMNVEV (reference sequence).

This clone has a handful of counts. The V and J genes are TRBV9 and TRBJ2-3; 8 bases are a match to TRBD2. V shed 2 bases, J shed 5 bases, and the junction held 10 bases outside the gene matches. The CDR3 length is 16 residues. Germline V lookup: CDR1 SGDLS, CDR2 YYNGEE. CDR3 in DNA: TGTGCCAGCAGCGTCTCTCCGGGACTAGACGGAGATACGCAGTATTTT. This sequence encodes CASSVSPGLDGDTQYF.

The gene calls are TRBV15 and TRBJ1-2, with 8 bases aligning to TRBD1. Germline CDR1 LNHNV, CDR2 YYDKDF (reference sequence). CDR3 size: 17 residues. J lost 6 bases, V lost 1 base, and 13 bases had no gene match. This CDR3 reads CATSRAAGQVVGNGYTF. The CDR3 nucleotides read TGTGCCACCAGCAGAGCCGCGGGACAGGTCGTTGGTAATGGCTACACCTTC.

The chain recombines TRBV2 with TRBJ1-3; TRBD1 aligns across 8 bases. Germline CDR1 reads SNHLY; CDR2 reads FYNNEI. After removal of 6 bases from V and 8 bases from J, the junction contained 6 bases not matched to a gene. There are 13 residues in the CDR3. The CDR3 nucleotides are TGTGCCAGCAGGTCAGGGGGCACGGACACCATATATTTT. Amino acid sequence: CASRSGGTDTIYF.

This clone was seen ten or more times. The chain recombines TRBV21-1 with TRBJ1-1; TRBD1 reflects the table's D call only, with no check against the DNA. TRBV21-1 is assigned pseudogene status. This CDR3 has 17 amino acids. The CDR3 is CASSKVSWGLVNTEAFF. The CDR3, as DNA: TGTGCCAGCAGCAAAGTATCTTGGGGGCTGGTGAACACTGAAGCTTTCTTT.

This sequence joins TRBV3-1 (or the pseudogene TRBV3-2) and TRBJ2-3; 8 bases line up with TRBD2. The CDR3 length is 16 residues. After removal of 4 bases from V and 3 bases from J, the junction contained 9 bases not matched to a gene. The germline V gene has CDR1 LGHDT and CDR2 YNNKEL (reference sequence). The CDR3 protein is CASSPITAGETDTQYF. The CDR3, as DNA: TGTGCCAGCAGCCCGATCACAGCGGGGGAAACAGATACGCAGTATTTT.